This is a list of T cell receptor beta chains from one sample in a study of shared clonotypes between healthy human individuals. The assay was immunoSEQ multiplex PCR, and TCRdb's table has in-frame clones only and misses some. The sample records about 1,900,000 clones, around 96% being singletons. Sequenced sample: naive CD8+ T cells sorted from blood. The receptors originated from a man between 18 and 29 years old in good health. The CDR3 runs from the conserved cysteine through the conserved F or W. The order of the fields is D gene, V gene, clone size, J gene, CDR3 protein, CDR3 DNA. D genes are given only for firm matches. Where a row states a size, it is once, few, many or the class of an expanded clone; other rows omit it.

TRBD1	TRBV4-3	.	TRBJ1-3	CASSRDRGSGNTIYF	TGCGCCAGCAGCAGGGACAGGGGTTCGGGAAACACCATATATTTT
TRBD1	TRBV2	.	TRBJ1-4	CASSSGQGAEKLFF	TGTGCCAGCAGTTCGGGACAGGGGGCTGAAAAACTGTTTTTT
.	TRBV27	.	TRBJ1-6	CASSLYIQDNSPLHF	TGTGCCAGCAGTTTATATATCCAGGATAATTCACCCCTCCACTTT
TRBD2	TRBV4-1	.	TRBJ2-1	CASSQASGPSYNEQFF	TGCGCCAGCAGCCAGGCTAGCGGCCCCTCCTACAATGAGCAGTTCTTC
TRBD2	TRBV4-3	.	TRBJ2-5	CASSHYPTSGAETQYF	TGCGCCAGCAGCCATTATCCCACTAGCGGGGCAGAGACCCAGTACTTC
.	TRBV7-9	.	TRBJ1-5	CASSLAGFNQPQHF	TGTGCCAGCAGCTTAGCGGGGTTCAATCAGCCCCAGCATTTT
.	TRBV27	.	TRBJ1-5	CASSPFEGANQPQHF	TGTGCCAGCAGTCCCTTCGAGGGTGCCAATCAGCCCCAGCATTTT
TRBD2	TRBV11-2	.	TRBJ2-1	CASSLGGGGVHDNEQFF	TGTGCCAGCAGCTTAGGAGGCGGGGGGGTACACGACAATGAGCAGTTCTTC
.	TRBV6-5	.	TRBJ1-1	CASSPLPANTEAFF	TGTGCCAGCAGCCCCCTACCTGCGAACACTGAAGCTTTCTTT
TRBD2	TRBV28	.	TRBJ2-1	CASSSREGEQFF	TGTGCCAGCAGTTCCAGGGAGGGTGAGCAGTTCTTC
.	TRBV4-3	once	TRBJ1-5	CASSQDRTEDDSNQPQHF	TGCGCCAGCAGCCAAGATAGGACGGAAGATGATAGCAATCAGCCCCAGCATTTT
.	TRBV7-9	.	TRBJ2-2	CASSLGWRELFF	TGTGCCAGCAGCTTAGGGTGGAGGGAGCTGTTTTTT
.	TRBV5-4	.	TRBJ1-1	CASSSTANTEAFF	TGTGCCAGCAGCAGTACAGCGAACACTGAAGCTTTCTTT
.	TRBV6-1	.	TRBJ2-5	CASSDLGAQETQYF	TGTGCCAGCAGTGATCTAGGAGCCCAAGAGACCCAGTACTTC
.	TRBV2	.	TRBJ2-7	CAIVQGTPYEQYF	TGTGCCATCGTACAGGGGACTCCCTACGAGCAGTACTTC
TRBD2	TRBV29-1	.	TRBJ2-7	CSVLGTSGLYEQYF	TGCAGCGTCCTCGGGACTAGCGGACTCTACGAGCAGTACTTC
.	TRBV2	.	TRBJ1-1	CASSEFDSLDTEAFF	TGTGCCAGCAGTGAATTCGACAGCCTGGACACTGAAGCTTTCTTT
TRBD2	TRBV5-1	.	TRBJ2-1	CASSLAVTSGYNEQFF	TGCGCCAGCAGCTTGGCCGTGACTAGCGGGTACAATGAGCAGTTCTTC
.	TRBV27	once	TRBJ2-7	CASSPIGRHEQYF	TGTGCCAGCAGTCCTATCGGGAGACACGAGCAGTACTTC
TRBD2	TRBV12-5	.	TRBJ2-1	CASGGGLAGIYNEQFF	TGTGCTAGTGGGGGAGGACTAGCGGGCATATACAATGAGCAGTTCTTC
.	TRBV19	once	TRBJ2-7	CASSGTSYEQYF	TGTGCCAGTAGCGGCACTTCCTACGAGCAGTACTTC
.	TRBV6-5	.	TRBJ1-1	CASSPLLGFTEAFF	TGTGCCAGCAGTCCCCTACTAGGTTTCACTGAAGCTTTCTTT
.	TRBV29-1	.	TRBJ2-5	CSVEEGWEWGKETQYF	TGCAGCGTTGAAGAGGGCTGGGAATGGGGTAAAGAGACCCAGTACTTC
.	TRBV4-3	once	TRBJ2-1	CASSQPAAQAGINEQFF	TGCGCCAGCAGCCAGCCAGCTGCCCAAGCGGGTATCAATGAGCAGTTCTTC
TRBD2	TRBV4-3	.	TRBJ2-3	CASSQEFSSGGTDTQYF	TGCGCCAGCAGCCAAGAGTTCTCTAGCGGGGGCACAGATACGCAGTATTTT
.	TRBV2	.	TRBJ2-7	CASNTRDTLSYEQYF	TGTGCCAGCAACACGCGGGACACCCTCTCCTACGAGCAGTACTTC
.	TRBV30	.	TRBJ2-7	CAGNFRDSYEQYF	TGTGCCGGGAACTTCAGGGACTCCTACGAGCAGTACTTC
.	TRBV9	.	TRBJ2-7	CASSVVSGTYEQYF	TGTGCCAGCAGCGTAGTTTCCGGAACCTACGAGCAGTACTTC
.	TRBV27	.	TRBJ1-4	CASSLSWGEKLFF	TGTGCCAGCAGTTTATCATGGGGTGAAAAACTGTTTTTT
TRBD2	TRBV9	.	TRBJ2-1	CASTLSGRGDEQFF	TGTGCCAGCACTCTAAGCGGGAGAGGGGATGAGCAGTTCTTC
TRBD2	TRBV7-9	.	TRBJ2-3	CASSVPSGAATDTQYF	TGTGCCAGCAGCGTACCTAGCGGCGCGGCCACAGATACGCAGTATTTT
.	TRBV4-1	.	TRBJ2-3	CASSPGPDTDTQYF	TGCGCCAGCAGCCCGGGGCCCGACACAGATACGCAGTATTTT
TRBD1	TRBV13	.	TRBJ2-5	CASSSRTGGQETQYF	TGTGCCAGCAGCTCACGCACAGGGGGTCAAGAGACCCAGTACTTC
.	TRBV29-1	.	TRBJ1-3	CSAEHWTARSGNTIYF	TGCAGCGCTGAGCATTGGACGGCCCGCTCTGGAAACACCATATATTTT
.	TRBV5-1	once	TRBJ1-1	CASSFTGSPEAFF	TGCGCCAGCAGCTTCACAGGGAGCCCTGAAGCTTTCTTT
TRBD1	TRBV27	.	TRBJ2-7	CASSLVGTGVYEQYF	TGTGCCAGCAGTCTCGTTGGGACAGGGGTCTACGAGCAGTACTTC
.	TRBV7-6	.	TRBJ2-7	CASSLGQLYEQYF	TGTGCCAGCAGCCTAGGACAGCTCTACGAGCAGTACTTC
.	TRBV7-9	.	TRBJ2-3	CASSYRGNTDTQYF	TGTGCCAGCAGCTATCGGGGGAACACAGATACGCAGTATTTT
.	TRBV27	.	TRBJ1-5	CASSLRLVNQPQHF	TGTGCCAGCAGTTTAAGGTTGGTGAATCAGCCCCAGCATTTT
TRBD2	TRBV6-1	.	TRBJ2-1	CASSPGTNSYNEQFF	TGTGCCAGCAGCCCTGGGACTAACTCCTACAATGAGCAGTTCTTC
TRBD2	TRBV29-1	.	TRBJ2-7	CSVVGYGRYSYEQYF	TGCAGCGTTGTGGGGTACGGGAGGTACTCCTACGAGCAGTACTTC
.	TRBV27	.	TRBJ2-5	CASSPISLQETQYF	.
.	TRBV27	.	TRBJ2-7	CASVGLSF	TGTGCCAGCGTCGGCCTCTCCTTC
.	TRBV2	once	TRBJ2-7	CASSDVPNEQYF	TGTGCCAGCAGTGATGTCCCAAACGAGCAGTACTTC